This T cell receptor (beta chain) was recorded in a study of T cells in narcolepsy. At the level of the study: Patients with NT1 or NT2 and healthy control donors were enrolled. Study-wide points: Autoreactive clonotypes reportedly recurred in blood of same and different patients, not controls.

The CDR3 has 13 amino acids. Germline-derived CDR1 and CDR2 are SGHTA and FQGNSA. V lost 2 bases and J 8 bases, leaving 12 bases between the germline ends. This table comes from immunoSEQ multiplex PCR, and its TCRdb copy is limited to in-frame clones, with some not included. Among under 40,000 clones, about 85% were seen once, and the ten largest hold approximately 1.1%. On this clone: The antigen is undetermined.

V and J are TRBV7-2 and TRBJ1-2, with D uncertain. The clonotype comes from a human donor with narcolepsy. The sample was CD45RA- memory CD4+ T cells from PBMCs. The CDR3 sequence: CASSLNPEGGYTF. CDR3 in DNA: TGTGCCAGCAGCTTAAACCCGGAAGGAGGCTACACCTTC. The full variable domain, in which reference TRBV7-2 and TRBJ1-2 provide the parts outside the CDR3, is GAGVSQSPSNKVTEKGKDVELRCDPISGHTALYWYRQSLGQGLEFLIYFQGNSAPDKSGLPSDRFSAERTGGSVSTLTIQRTQQEDSAVYLCASSLNPEGGYTFGSGTRLTVV.